This TCR beta chain was identified in a study of identical twins. Only healthy Caucasians were enrolled as donors. Unique molecular identifiers were present on cDNA, and template switching added a universal primer site. TCRdb recomputed calls from the 5' RACE reads with MiXCR, one row per CDR3 protein. The sample shows about 390,000 distinct CDR3 sequences, approximately 8.7% of them seen only once. Overall study findings and caveats: The analysis was cross-sectional rather than longitudinal within donors. Memory repertoires lacked the insertion deficit that abundant cord blood beta clonotypes showed.

Worth noting for this clonotype: Its cognate antigen is unknown.

The CDR3 extends over 17 amino acids. Deletions cut 4 bases from V and 1 base from J, with 17 bases between. Germline assignment: CDR1 MGHRA and CDR2 YSYEKL. The chain recombines TRBV4-1 with TRBJ2-1, with TRBD2 as a possible D gene (5 bases). This receptor was taken from a woman between 45 and 65 years old in good health. The sequencing input was naive T cells sorted from blood. The CDR3 DNA reads TGCGCCAGCAGCCCACTAGGGCCAACCTTTTCCTACAATGAGCAGTTCTTC. Its protein is CASSPLGPTFSYNEQFF.